Each of the 11 T cell receptor beta chains below was sequenced from the same sample in a study of T cells in narcolepsy. Method: immunoSEQ multiplex PCR; TCRdb's copy keeps in-frame clones and lacks some. The sample contains about 32,000 clones, about nine tenths of which appear only once. Specimen: CD45RA- memory CD4+ T cells from PBMCs. Receptors originate from a human donor with narcolepsy.

The V and J genes are TRBV28 and TRBJ1-2, with D unresolved. This CDR3 region has 11 residues. The germline V gene encodes CDR1 MDHEN and CDR2 SYDVKM. Deletions cut 5 bases from V and 7 bases from J, with 8 bases between. The CDR3 DNA is TGTGCCAGCAGTAACCAGTTTGGCTACACCTTC. Its protein product is CASSNQFGYTF.

This chain connects TRBV7-2 to TRBJ1-6; D uncertain. Germline CDR1 and CDR2: SGHTA and FQGNSA. V was clipped by 4 bases and J by 6 bases, with 10 bases between them. This CDR3 has 14 amino acids. The CDR3 coding sequence is TGTGCCAGCAGCTACGGACGGGGTAATTCACCCCTCCACTTT. Its protein is CASSYGRGNSPLHF.

The chain carries TRBV28 and TRBJ2-4; D is unclear. The V gene's germline CDR1 is MDHEN and CDR2 SYDVKM. Deletions cut 7 bases from V and 1 base from J, with 14 bases between. The CDR3 runs to 15 residues. CDR3 in DNA: TGTGCCAGCACCTCGGCAGGTCCTGCCAAAAACATTCAGTACTTC. It specifies CASTSAGPAKNIQYF. Supplemented by reference TRBV28 and TRBJ2-4, the full variable domain reads DVKVTQSSRYLVKRTGEKVFLECVQDMDHENMFWYRQDPGLGLRLIYFSYDVKMKEKGDIPEGYSVSREKKERFSLILESASTNQTSMYLCASTSAGPAKNIQYFGAGTRLSVL.

The chain is built from TRBV7-2 and TRBJ2-3; D gene unclear. The germline gives CDR1 SGHTA, CDR2 FQGNSA. Trimming took 1 base from V and 4 from J, leaving 3 bases between them. CDR3 size: 12 residues. CDR3 nucleotides: TGTGCCAGCAGCTTAGGGCCAGATACGCAGTATTTT. Translated: CASSLGPDTQYF.

This clone has a single count. V and J are TRBV7-9 and TRBJ2-1; 10 bases match TRBD1. The CDR3 loop spans 15 amino acids. After removal of 5 bases from V and 4 bases from J, the junction contained 5 bases not matched to a gene. The germline V gene has CDR1 SEHNR and CDR2 FQNEAQ (reference sequence). The CDR3 protein is CASSPDRGMYNEQFF. The CDR3 region has the DNA TGTGCCAGCAGCCCGGACAGGGGGATGTACAATGAGCAGTTCTTC.

This rearrangement joins TRBV7-9 to TRBJ2-7; TRBD1 is a possible D gene (5 bases). The V end lost 0 bases, the J end lost 3 bases, and 9 bases lay between the germline ends. The germline CDR1 and CDR2 sequences are SEHNR and FQNEAQ (reference sequence). The CDR3 runs 14 residues. The CDR3 DNA reads TGTGCCAGCAGCTTAGCTGCAGGGTTCTACGAGCAGTACTTC. It is translated as CASSLAAGFYEQYF.

This clone was seen a single time. The chain joins TRBV7-9 to TRBJ2-3; the match to TRBD2 covers 11 bases. Germline V gene data show CDR1 as SEHNR and CDR2 as FQNEAQ (reference sequence). The CDR3 consists of 18 residues. The trim removed 2 bases at V and 3 bases at J, leaving 10 bases unmatched. CDR3 amino acids: CASSLLRTSGWETDTQYF. Here the CDR3 DNA reads TGTGCCAGCAGCTTATTACGGACTAGCGGGTGGGAAACAGATACGCAGTATTTT.

V gene TRBV7-8 combines with J gene TRBJ2-5, with no clear D. The J call may not be correct, given that the DNA end is closer to TRBJ2-7. This CDR3 is built from 14 residues. From germline, CDR1 is SGHVS and CDR2 FQNEAQ. The CDR3 reads CASSLAREPYEQYF. DNA for the CDR3: TGTGCCAGCAGCTTAGCACGTGAACCCTACGAGCAGTACTTC.

This rearrangement joins TRBV28 to TRBJ2-3; D not resolved. The length of the CDR3 is 15 residues. Between the trimmed V and J ends, which lost 4 bases and 2 bases, there was a span of 13 bases. Germline loops: CDR1 MDHEN, CDR2 SYDVKM. The CDR3 DNA is TGTGCCAGCAGTTACAACGCCCGGATCACAGATACGCAGTATTTT. It yields the protein CASSYNARITDTQYF. The variable domain in full, with the rest retrieved from reference TRBV28 and TRBJ2-3, is DVKVTQSSRYLVKRTGEKVFLECVQDMDHENMFWYRQDPGLGLRLIYFSYDVKMKEKGDIPEGYSVSREKKERFSLILESASTNQTSMYLCASSYNARITDTQYFGPGTRLTVL.

V usage is TRBV6-5 and J usage is TRBJ1-2; 7 nucleotides align to TRBD1. Germline CDR1 and CDR2: MNHEY and SVGAGI. V gave up 6 bases and J gave up 8 bases; unmatched junction bases: 12. The CDR3 totals 14 residues. The CDR3 DNA is TGTGCCAGCAGCGCGAGGGACAGAAGCTTGGGCTACACCTTC. It specifies CASSARDRSLGYTF.

To note about this clone: Different DNA sequences within this sample yield the same CDR3. J is TRBJ2-6 and V is TRBV19; 10 bases map to TRBD1. The CDR3 totals 19 residues. Germline V gene sequence: CDR1 LNHDA, CDR2 SQIVND (reference sequence). Trimming cost V 7 bases and J 2 bases; bases outside gene matches: 14. The CDR3 coding sequence is TGTGCCAGTATGGGGCGGTGGGGACAGGGGTGGACTGGGGCCAACGTCCTGACTTTC. Its translation is CASMGRWGQGWTGANVLTF. The whole variable domain, remainder taken from reference TRBV19 and TRBJ2-6, is DGGITQSPKYLFRKEGQNVTLSCEQNLNHDAMYWYRQDPGQGLRLIYYSQIVNDFQKGDIAEGYSVSREKKESFPLTVTSAQKNPTAFYLCASMGRWGQGWTGANVLTFGAGSRLTVL.